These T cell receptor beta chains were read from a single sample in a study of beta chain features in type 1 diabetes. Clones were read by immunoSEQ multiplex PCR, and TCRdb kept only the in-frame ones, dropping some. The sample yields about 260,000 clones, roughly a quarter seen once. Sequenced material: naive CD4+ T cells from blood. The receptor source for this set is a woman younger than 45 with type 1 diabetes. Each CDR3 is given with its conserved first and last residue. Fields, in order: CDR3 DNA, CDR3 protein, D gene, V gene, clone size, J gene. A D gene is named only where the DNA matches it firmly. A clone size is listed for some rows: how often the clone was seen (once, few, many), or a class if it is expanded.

cdr3_nt: TGCGCCAGCAGCAAGCGGGCCAGCACAGATACGCAGTATTTT
cdr3_aa: CASSKRASTDTQYF
d_call: -
v_call: TRBV5-1
clone_size: -
j_call: TRBJ2-3

cdr3_nt: TGTGCCAGCAGGGGGGGAACAGGGGCGGAACATGAAGCTTTCTTT
cdr3_aa: CASRGGTGAEHEAFF
d_call: TRBD1
v_call: TRBV6-4
clone_size: once
j_call: TRBJ1-1

cdr3_nt: TGTGCCAGCAGCCCCCCAGGCGCGAACGTCCTGACTTTC
cdr3_aa: CASSPPGANVLTF
d_call: -
v_call: TRBV13
clone_size: -
j_call: TRBJ2-6

cdr3_nt: TGCAGTGAGACAGGGGCATCGAACACTGAAGCTTTCTTT
cdr3_aa: CSETGASNTEAFF
d_call: TRBD1
v_call: TRBV29-1
clone_size: -
j_call: TRBJ1-1

cdr3_nt: TGTGCCAGCAGCTCAACAGGGGGGAATGAAAAACTGTTTTTT
cdr3_aa: CASSSTGGNEKLFF
d_call: TRBD1
v_call: TRBV7-9
clone_size: few
j_call: TRBJ1-4

cdr3_nt: TGTGCCAGCAGCGGGAGTGTCAATGAGCAGTTCTTC
cdr3_aa: CASSGSVNEQFF
d_call: -
v_call: TRBV2
clone_size: -
j_call: TRBJ2-1

cdr3_nt: TGTGCCAGCAGCCAAGATAGGGGCCGGGTTCCAGATACGCAGTATTTT
cdr3_aa: CASSQDRGRVPDTQYF
d_call: -
v_call: TRBV4-2
clone_size: -
j_call: TRBJ2-3

cdr3_nt: TGTGCCTGGAGTGCCCGGACTGGCGGAGGGGACGAGCAGTACTTC
cdr3_aa: CAWSARTGGGDEQYF
d_call: -
v_call: TRBV30
clone_size: -
j_call: TRBJ2-7

cdr3_nt: TGCGCCAGCCAGGTGGAGGGCCGGGGCACAGATACGCAGTATTTT
cdr3_aa: CASQVEGRGTDTQYF
d_call: -
v_call: TRBV5-1
clone_size: few
j_call: TRBJ2-3

cdr3_nt: TGCGCCAGCAGCCAAGATCCCCTCCTAGCGGGAGTCTCCTACAATGAGCAGTTCTTC
cdr3_aa: CASSQDPLLAGVSYNEQFF
d_call: TRBD2
v_call: TRBV4-1
clone_size: few
j_call: TRBJ2-1

cdr3_nt: TGTGCCAGCAGCTTTACAGGGGACTATGGCTACACCTTC
cdr3_aa: CASSFTGDYGYTF
d_call: TRBD1
v_call: TRBV11-3
clone_size: -
j_call: TRBJ1-2

cdr3_nt: TGTGCCAGCAGCCAAGGGGACAGAGTATTTCAAGAGACCCAGTACTTC
cdr3_aa: CASSQGDRVFQETQYF
d_call: TRBD1
v_call: TRBV14
clone_size: -
j_call: TRBJ2-5

cdr3_nt: TGTGCCAGCAGCTTATCTCGGTTAGATACGCAGTATTTT
cdr3_aa: CASSLSRLDTQYF
d_call: -
v_call: TRBV11-2
clone_size: -
j_call: TRBJ2-3

cdr3_nt: TGTGCCAGCAGTAGGACAGGGGTGAGCTATGGCTACACCTTC
cdr3_aa: CASSRTGVSYGYTF
d_call: TRBD1
v_call: TRBV28
clone_size: -
j_call: TRBJ1-2

cdr3_nt: TGCAGTGCGCCGGACACCTATGGCTACACCTTC
cdr3_aa: CSAPDTYGYTF
d_call: -
v_call: TRBV20-1
clone_size: -
j_call: TRBJ1-2

cdr3_nt: TGTGCCATCAGTCGGGAGACATTGGTCCCAGAGCAGTTCTTC
cdr3_aa: CAISRETLVPEQFF
d_call: -
v_call: TRBV10-3
clone_size: few
j_call: TRBJ2-1

cdr3_nt: TGTGCCTGGAGTTGGGACAGCATTAATGAAAAACTGTTTTTT
cdr3_aa: CAWSWDSINEKLFF
d_call: TRBD1
v_call: TRBV30
clone_size: -
j_call: TRBJ1-4

cdr3_nt: TGTGCCAGCAGCGGACAGGGCGTTCGCTACGAGCAGTACTTC
cdr3_aa: CASSGQGVRYEQYF
d_call: TRBD1
v_call: TRBV2
clone_size: -
j_call: TRBJ2-7

cdr3_nt: TGTGCCAGCAGTTTACAGACAGGGGGACACGAGCAGTACTTC
cdr3_aa: CASSLQTGGHEQYF
d_call: TRBD1
v_call: TRBV28
clone_size: few
j_call: TRBJ2-7

cdr3_nt: TGTGCCAGCAAGCAGGGGGCGAACACCGGGGAGCTGTTTTTT
cdr3_aa: CASKQGANTGELFF
d_call: TRBD1
v_call: TRBV14
clone_size: few
j_call: TRBJ2-2

cdr3_nt: TGCAGCGTTCTGGGACAGGCAGACCTTAAAGCTTTCTTT
cdr3_aa: CSVLGQADLKAFF
d_call: TRBD1
v_call: TRBV29-1
clone_size: few
j_call: TRBJ1-1

cdr3_nt: TGTGCCAGCAGTTCACCACCGGGACAGGGAATGGGTTACACCTTC
cdr3_aa: CASSSPPGQGMGYTF
d_call: TRBD1
v_call: TRBV28
clone_size: -
j_call: TRBJ1-2

cdr3_nt: TGTGCCTGGAGCCATACGACCGGGTATGGCTACACCTTC
cdr3_aa: CAWSHTTGYGYTF
d_call: -
v_call: TRBV30
clone_size: few
j_call: TRBJ1-2

cdr3_nt: TGTGCCATCAGTGACCGGACGGGGGGAAATGAGCAGTTCTTC
cdr3_aa: CAISDRTGGNEQFF
d_call: TRBD2
v_call: TRBV10-3
clone_size: -
j_call: TRBJ2-1

cdr3_nt: TGTGCCAGCAGGACGAGCGGAGTGGGCAATGAGCAGTTCTTC
cdr3_aa: CASRTSGVGNEQFF
d_call: -
v_call: TRBV28
clone_size: -
j_call: TRBJ2-1

cdr3_nt: TGCAGCGTTGGGGGGTTGGCGGGATCCTACGAGCAGTACTTC
cdr3_aa: CSVGGLAGSYEQYF
d_call: -
v_call: TRBV29-1
clone_size: few
j_call: TRBJ2-7

cdr3_nt: TGTGCCAGCAGTTACTCCGACAAGCAAGAGACCCAGTACTTC
cdr3_aa: CASSYSDKQETQYF
d_call: -
v_call: TRBV6-6
clone_size: few
j_call: TRBJ2-5

cdr3_nt: TGTGCCAGCAGCGTAGGGCACAGCTCCTACGAGCAGTACTTC
cdr3_aa: CASSVGHSSYEQYF
d_call: -
v_call: TRBV9
clone_size: -
j_call: TRBJ2-7

cdr3_nt: TGCAGCGTGCAGGGGGCATTGCCCACTGAAGCTTTCTTT
cdr3_aa: CSVQGALPTEAFF
d_call: TRBD1
v_call: TRBV29-1
clone_size: -
j_call: TRBJ1-1

cdr3_nt: TGTGCCAGCAGTTCACAGGGGTCTGGCTACACCTTC
cdr3_aa: CASSSQGSGYTF
d_call: TRBD1
v_call: TRBV27
clone_size: once
j_call: TRBJ1-2

cdr3_nt: TGTGCCAGCAGCTTAGGACTAGCGGGCGGTGAGCAGTTCTTC
cdr3_aa: CASSLGLAGGEQFF
d_call: TRBD2
v_call: TRBV7-9
clone_size: -
j_call: TRBJ2-1

cdr3_nt: TGTGCCTGGTATGGGACTAGCGGGAGCTTTGAGCAGTTCTTC
cdr3_aa: CAWYGTSGSFEQFF
d_call: TRBD2
v_call: TRBV30
clone_size: -
j_call: TRBJ2-1

cdr3_nt: TGCAGCGTTGAGGTAAACGGGAGGGCCTCCGAGCAGTACTTC
cdr3_aa: CSVEVNGRASEQYF
d_call: TRBD2
v_call: TRBV29-1
clone_size: few
j_call: TRBJ2-7

cdr3_nt: TGTGCCAGCAGCCCCCTATCGGGACTAGCGGGTCAAGAGACCCAGTACTTC
cdr3_aa: CASSPLSGLAGQETQYF
d_call: TRBD2
v_call: TRBV9
clone_size: -
j_call: TRBJ2-5

cdr3_nt: TGTGCCAGCAGCCAGGGGATGGGGTCCTACGAGCAGTACTTC
cdr3_aa: CASSQGMGSYEQYF
d_call: -
v_call: TRBV7-3
clone_size: -
j_call: TRBJ2-7

cdr3_nt: TGTGCCAGCAGGGAATTAGGACTCCCTGGCGACATTCAGTACTTC
cdr3_aa: CASRELGLPGDIQYF
d_call: -
v_call: TRBV2
clone_size: -
j_call: TRBJ2-4

cdr3_nt: TGTGCCAGCAGCGAACCGGGACTAGCGTACAATGAGCAGTTCTTC
cdr3_aa: CASSEPGLAYNEQFF
d_call: TRBD2
v_call: TRBV6-6
clone_size: few
j_call: TRBJ2-1

cdr3_nt: TGCGCCAGCAGCTTGGGACTAGCGGAATACAATGAGCAGTTCTTC
cdr3_aa: CASSLGLAEYNEQFF
d_call: TRBD2
v_call: TRBV5-1
clone_size: -
j_call: TRBJ2-1

cdr3_nt: TGTGCCAGCAGTTCCCTTGGTAGCGGGAACAATGAGCAGTTCTTC
cdr3_aa: CASSSLGSGNNEQFF
d_call: TRBD2
v_call: TRBV27
clone_size: -
j_call: TRBJ2-1

cdr3_nt: TGTGCCAGCAGCTTAGGGCAGGGCCGCCAAGAGACCCAGTACTTC
cdr3_aa: CASSLGQGRQETQYF
d_call: -
v_call: TRBV11-3
clone_size: -
j_call: TRBJ2-5

cdr3_nt: TGTGCCAGCAGCCTAACAGGGTATCAGCCCCAGCATTTT
cdr3_aa: CASSLTGYQPQHF
d_call: -
v_call: TRBV7-2
clone_size: few
j_call: TRBJ1-5

cdr3_nt: TGTGCCAGCAGTAGACAGGGTGACACCGGGGAGCTGTTTTTT
cdr3_aa: CASSRQGDTGELFF
d_call: TRBD1
v_call: TRBV28
clone_size: -
j_call: TRBJ2-2

cdr3_nt: TGCAGCGTTGGACTAGCGGGAGTTGCAGATACGCAGTATTTT
cdr3_aa: CSVGLAGVADTQYF
d_call: TRBD2
v_call: TRBV29-1
clone_size: few
j_call: TRBJ2-3

cdr3_nt: TGTGCCAGCAGCATCGACTCGAGCTCCTACAATGAGCAGTTCTTC
cdr3_aa: CASSIDSSSYNEQFF
d_call: -
v_call: TRBV5-4
clone_size: -
j_call: TRBJ2-1

cdr3_nt: TGTGCCTGGAATTCGGGGTCCCACGAGCAGTACTTC
cdr3_aa: CAWNSGSHEQYF
d_call: -
v_call: TRBV30
clone_size: -
j_call: TRBJ2-7

cdr3_nt: TGCGCCAGCAGCTTGGCCCCGGGGAACACTGAAGCTTTCTTT
cdr3_aa: CASSLAPGNTEAFF
d_call: -
v_call: TRBV5-1
clone_size: -
j_call: TRBJ1-1

cdr3_nt: TGCGCCAGCAGCCAACGACAGGGATCGGAAGAAAAACTGTTTTTT
cdr3_aa: CASSQRQGSEEKLFF
d_call: TRBD1
v_call: TRBV4-1
clone_size: -
j_call: TRBJ1-4

cdr3_nt: TGTGCCACCAGCAGAGACCGGTCCGGTGAAGCTTTCTTT
cdr3_aa: CATSRDRSGEAFF
d_call: -
v_call: TRBV15
clone_size: few
j_call: TRBJ1-1

cdr3_nt: TGTGCCAGCACCCTAAAAGGGGGCCGGGGCTACACCTTC
cdr3_aa: CASTLKGGRGYTF
d_call: TRBD1
v_call: TRBV2
clone_size: -
j_call: TRBJ1-2

cdr3_nt: TGTGCCAGCAGCCGAGAGGACAGGGTAAACACTGAAGCTTTCTTT
cdr3_aa: CASSREDRVNTEAFF
d_call: TRBD1
v_call: TRBV4-2
clone_size: -
j_call: TRBJ1-1

cdr3_nt: TGCGCCAGCAGCCCACCGGGACAGGGACCAGTACGACAGTACTTC
cdr3_aa: CASSPPGQGPVRQYF
d_call: TRBD1
v_call: TRBV4-1
clone_size: few
j_call: TRBJ2-7

cdr3_nt: TGTGCCAGCAGCTTCACAGGTGACTACGAGCAGTACTTC
cdr3_aa: CASSFTGDYEQYF
d_call: -
v_call: TRBV7-2
clone_size: few
j_call: TRBJ2-7